The 23 T cell receptor beta chains below were found in one sample sequenced in a study of vaccination effects on CD4 cells after COVID-19 (dated by TCRdb to 2022 to 2024). In the ViraFEST assay, PBMC were stimulated with viral peptide pools, and antigen-specific CD4+ T cell clonotypes were then identified by expansion using TCR sequencing. After about 9 days of culture, CD4+ T cells were isolated with the EasySep CD4+ T cell isolation kit. Each participant received two doses of an mRNA SARS-CoV-2 vaccine, either BNT162b2 or mRNA-1273. Library construction relied on the immunoSEQ multiplex PCR assay. This immuneACCESS table, as held by TCRdb, lists in-frame sequences with V and J called but not all clones. Of the missing ones, under half trace to an unresolved V gene in checked studies; the others have no known cause. This sample holds under 80,000 clones; about 80% were observed only once. Of the sample, around 1.2% is held by the ten largest clones.

Antigen specificity for these receptors is unknown. This sample comprised CD4+ T cells from PBMCs cultured with HCoV-229E spike peptides, obtained after COVID-19 vaccination. What this sample's cell subset or site label stands for: HCoV-229E spike overlapping peptide pool stimulation. The receptors originated from a human donor who received a COVID-19 vaccine.

The chain employs TRBV5-1 and TRBJ2-3; tentatively, D is TRBD1 or TRBD2 (6 bases each). The germline gives CDR1 SGHRS, CDR2 YFSETQ. Between the trimmed V and J ends, which lost 0 bases and 6 bases, there was a span of 14 bases. The CDR3 runs to 15 residues. The CDR3 coding sequence is TGCGCCAGCAGCTTGGAACCCTCGGGGGCGGATACGCAGTATTTT. As protein: CASSLEPSGADTQYF.

The rearrangement uses TRBV29-1 and TRBJ1-1; the match to TRBD1 covers 8 bases. Trimming took 6 bases from V and 2 from J; bases not matched to a gene: 8. The CDR3 consists of 14 residues. Germline V gene data show CDR1 as SQVTM and CDR2 as ANQGSEA. The CDR3 sequence is CSVRTGRLNTEAFF. The CDR3 DNA reads TGCAGCGTAAGGACAGGGAGACTTAACACTGAAGCTTTCTTT.

This clone was observed a handful of times. V usage is TRBV7-3 and J usage is TRBJ2-5; D possibly corresponds to TRBD1 (6 bases). Trimming shortened V by 2 bases and J by 5 bases, and 15 bases separated the two germline ends. Per germline, CDR1 SGHTA and CDR2 FQGTGA. CDR3 length: 15 amino acids. This CDR3 is CASSLGPGVRETQYF. CDR3 nucleotide sequence: TGTGCCAGCAGCTTAGGGCCAGGGGTGAGGGAGACCCAGTACTTC.

The gene calls are TRBV5-4 and TRBJ2-3; TRBD2 agrees at 8 bases. The CDR3 sequence is 14 residues long. In germline, CDR1 is SGHNT, CDR2 YYREEE (reference sequence). V shed 2 bases, J shed 1 base, and the junction held 0 bases outside the gene matches. The DNA for the CDR3 is TGTGCCAGCAGCTTCGGGGGGGGCACAGATACGCAGTATTTT. Protein sequence: CASSFGGGTDTQYF.

The genes are TRBV15 and TRBJ2-7; 8 nucleotides agree with TRBD2. V trimming: 0 bases; J trimming: 3 bases; junction bases outside the gene matches: 4. The CDR3 is 15 residues long. CDR1 and CDR2 (germline): LNHNV, YYDKDF (reference sequence). The CDR3 loop reads CATSRDAGGIYEQYV. CDR3 DNA sequence: TGTGCCACCAGCAGAGATGCGGGGGGAATCTACGAGCAGTACGTC.

The chain is built from TRBV7-8 and TRBJ1-3; 9 bases match TRBD1. With 3 bases clipped from V and 2 bases from J, the junction kept 5 bases outside the gene matches. Germline CDR1 is SGHVS and CDR2 is FQNEAQ. The CDR3 is made up of 16 amino acids. CDR3 coding DNA: TGTGCCAGCAGCTTCCCGACAGGGGGTCCTGGAAACACCATATATTTT. Encoded protein: CASSFPTGGPGNTIYF.

This clone was seen just once. The rearrangement links TRBV28 to TRBJ1-2, with unresolved D. The CDR3 covers 12 residues. Germline-derived CDR1 and CDR2 are MDHEN and SYDVKM. Deletions cut 6 bases from V and 8 bases from J, with 13 bases between. The CDR3 region is CASSTSVGGYTF. Here the CDR3 DNA reads TGTGCCAGCAGCACCAGCGTAGGAGGCTACACCTTC.

The chain links TRBV5-1 to TRBJ2-1; D ambiguous. Trimming stripped 3 bases from V and 6 bases from J, with 16 bases between. The CDR3 length is 15 residues. CDR1 and CDR2 (germline): SGHRS, YFSETQ. In nucleotides, the CDR3 is TGCGCCAGCAGCTCCCTCCCCAACGACGGCAATGAGCAGTTCTTC. Protein sequence: CASSSLPNDGNEQFF.

The chain recombines TRBV6-5 with TRBJ2-3; the D gene is possibly TRBD2 (7 bases). V lost 2 bases to trimming and J lost 4 bases, with 13 bases between them. The germline gives CDR1 MNHEY, CDR2 SVGAGI. The CDR3 has 15 residues. CDR3 DNA sequence: TGTGCCAGCAGTTACAGAGGGGGGGCCCCAGATACGCAGTATTTT. It is translated as CASSYRGGAPDTQYF.

This clone was seen a few times. The chain is built from TRBV4-2 and TRBJ1-5; D uncertain. CDR1 and CDR2 (germline): LGHNA, YNFKEQ. V lost 1 base to trimming and J lost 4 bases, with 5 bases between them. The CDR3 loop spans 13 amino acids. For the CDR3, the DNA is TGTGCCAGCAGCCAAGGGGCTAATCAGCCCCAGCATTTT. As protein: CASSQGANQPQHF.

This chain joins TRBV3-1 (or the pseudogene TRBV3-2) and TRBJ1-5, with 7 bases identical to TRBD1. The V segment lost 2 bases and the J segment 5 bases; nucleotides outside the gene matches: 6. CDR1 is LGHDT, CDR2 YNNKEL, per germline (reference sequence). The CDR3 has 15 amino acids. Here the CDR3 DNA reads TGTGCCAGCAGCCAAACAGGGGAAGAACATCAGCCCCAGCATTTT. Its protein product is CASSQTGEEHQPQHF.

This chain joins TRBV7-9 and TRBJ2-5, with TRBD1 matching over 12 bases. The CDR3 totals 19 residues. Trimming cost V 2 bases and J 5 bases; bases outside gene matches: 15. Germline CDR1 SEHNR, CDR2 FQNEAQ (reference sequence). CDR3 coding DNA: TGTGCCAGCAGCTTAAGGGTCGGGACAGGGGGCAAAGGCGGGGAGACCCAGTACTTC. It codes for CASSLRVGTGGKGGETQYF.

This chain links TRBV29-1 with TRBJ2-5; 7 bases fit TRBD1. Germline V gives CDR1 SQVTM, CDR2 ANQGSEA. V shed 5 bases and J 5 bases; nucleotides not matched to a gene: 11. The CDR3 is 14 amino acids. As DNA, the CDR3 is TGCAGCGTTTTTCTGACAGGGTCTCGGGAGACCCAGTACTTC. Residues: CSVFLTGSRETQYF.

This chain joins TRBV6-6 and TRBJ1-3; D might be TRBD1 (5 bases). Germline CDR1 MNHNY, CDR2 SVGAGI (reference sequence). The germline V and J ends were trimmed by 8 bases and 2 bases, with 16 bases remaining between them. The CDR3 spans 15 residues. The CDR3 DNA reads as TGTGCCAGCTATATTGGACCGGGGGCTGGAAACACCATATATTTT. Translating gives CASYIGPGAGNTIYF.

The rearrangement joins TRBV11-2 to TRBJ2-1, with TRBD2 identical over 12 bases. Germline V CDR1 and CDR2: SGHAT, FQNNGV. The CDR3 length is 18 residues. The V segment lost 5 bases and the J segment 3 bases; nucleotides outside the gene matches: 11. The CDR3 DNA reads TGTGCCAGCAGCCCGGCGGGGCTAGCGGGGGGGGGCTACAATGAGCAGTTCTTC. It encodes CASSPAGLAGGGYNEQFF.

J is TRBJ1-5 and V is TRBV27; a weak D match, TRBD1 (5 bases). Looked up from germline, CDR1 is MNHEY and CDR2 is SMNVEV (reference sequence). This CDR3 spans 16 amino acids. V was pared by 2 bases and J by 1 base, with 12 bases between. The CDR3 reads CASSLKGSQSNQPQHF. The CDR3 DNA reads as TGTGCCAGCAGTTTAAAGGGGTCTCAAAGCAATCAGCCCCAGCATTTT.

This chain connects TRBV24-1 to TRBJ2-3; D tentatively fits TRBD1 or TRBD2 (5 bases each). Trimming shortened V by 8 bases and J by 0 bases, and 8 bases separated the two germline ends. Germline assignment: CDR1 KGHDR and CDR2 SFDVKD. This CDR3 has 13 residues. The CDR3 nucleotides are TGTGCCACCACGGGGACGAGCACAGATACGCAGTATTTT. It translates to CATTGTSTDTQYF.

The genes are TRBV30 and TRBJ2-3; perhaps TRBD2 as D (6 bases). Germline CDR1 and CDR2: GTSNPN and SVGIG (reference sequence). The CDR3 consists of 14 residues. V dropped 3 bases and J dropped 2 bases, with 12 bases sitting between them. CDR3 protein: CAWSGTVHTDTQYF. The CDR3 bases are TGTGCCTGGAGCGGGACTGTACACACAGATACGCAGTATTTT.

The chain joins TRBV5-1 to TRBJ2-1, with 7 bases identical to TRBD1. CDR1 and CDR2 (germline): SGHRS, YFSETQ. This CDR3 comprises 14 residues. Trimming cost V 0 bases and J 5 bases; bases outside gene matches: 2. This chain's CDR3 is CASSLEQGNNEQFF. The CDR3, as DNA: TGCGCCAGCAGCTTGGAACAGGGGAACAATGAGCAGTTCTTC.

A few counts support this clone. The J gene is TRBJ2-1, the V gene TRBV5-1, with 7 nucleotides matching TRBD1. The CDR3 extends over 14 amino acids. Germline V gene sequence: CDR1 SGHRS, CDR2 YFSETQ. V lost 0 bases and J lost 6; bases outside the gene matches: 3. DNA of the CDR3: TGCGCCAGCAGCTTGGAGACAGGGCGCAATGAGCAGTTCTTC. Encoded protein: CASSLETGRNEQFF.

The genes are TRBV5-1 and TRBJ2-7, with D possibly TRBD1 on 6 matching bases. Trimming left V 3 bases short and J 0 bases short, with 13 bases between. The CDR3 spans 15 residues. Germline CDR1 is SGHRS and CDR2 is YFSETQ. The CDR3 DNA reads as TGCGCCAGCAGCTGGGGACACGAGAGCTCCTACGAGCAGTACGTC. Residues: CASSWGHESSYEQYV.

The chain joins TRBV9 to TRBJ2-3; D possibly corresponds to TRBD2 (6 bases). The V gene lost 0 bases and the J gene lost 0 bases, with 14 bases spanning the gap. Germline assignment: CDR1 SGDLS and CDR2 YYNGEE. The CDR3 totals 17 residues. This CDR3 reads CASSVGVRGGSTDTQYF. For the CDR3, the DNA is TGTGCCAGCAGCGTAGGGGTGCGGGGCGGGAGCACAGATACGCAGTATTTT. Using reference TRBV9 and TRBJ2-3 for the parts outside the CDR3, the full variable domain is DSGVTQTPKHLITATGQRVTLRCSPRSGDLSVYWYQQSLDQGLQFLIQYYNGEERAKGNILERFSAQQFPDLHSELNLSSLELGDSALYFCASSVGVRGGSTDTQYFGPGTRLTVL.

The CDR3 nucleotides read TGTGCCAGCAGCTCACTACAGGGGAAGAACACTGAAGCTTTCTTT. It is translated as CASSSLQGKNTEAFF. The rearrangement joins TRBV11-2 to TRBJ1-1, with 7 bases that match TRBD1. Unmatched junction bases numbered 6, after V lost 4 bases and J lost 1 base. The V gene's germline CDR1 is SGHAT and CDR2 FQNNGV. CDR3 length equals 15 residues.